The rows below give T cell receptor beta chains drawn from one sample of a study of cytomegalovirus exposure and HLA in healthy donors. Method: immunoSEQ multiplex PCR; TCRdb's copy keeps in-frame clones and lacks some. The table shows some 130,000 clones, with 60% to 80% occurring only once. Sequences were obtained from PBMCs. The receptors here all came from a man aged 30 to 39 in good health and CMV-seronegative. Both conserved end residues are part of each CDR3. D genes are given only for firm matches. Only some rows state a clone size, as once, few, many or a class for expanded clones.

TRBD2,TRBJ2-7,14,TRBV5-4,.,CASSLRLAGGEQYF,TGTGCCAGCAGCTTGAGACTAGCGGGAGGCGAGCAGTACTTC
.,TRBJ2-5,15,TRBV6-1,once,CASSEATTFRGTQYF,TGTGCCAGCAGTGAAGCGACCACATTCCGGGGGACCCAGTACTTC
.,TRBJ2-5,15,TRBV5-4,.,CASSLNPGSEETQYF,TGTGCCAGCAGCTTGAATCCCGGGAGTGAAGAGACCCAGTACTTC
TRBD1,TRBJ1-4,15,TRBV6-6,.,CASSYSGTGSEKLFF,TGTGCCAGCAGTTACTCGGGGACAGGGAGTGAAAAACTGTTTTTT
.,TRBJ2-3,10,TRBV29-1,.,CSVSRDTQYF,TGCAGCGTTTCTAGGGATACGCAGTATTTT
TRBD2,TRBJ2-5,17,TRBV5-4,.,CASSLGLAGVPRETQYF,TGTGCCAGCAGCTTGGGACTAGCGGGCGTACCAAGAGAGACCCAGTACTTC
.,TRBJ2-6,16,TRBV18,.,CASSPLGARGANVLTF,TGTGCCAGCTCACCGCTGGGGGCGCGGGGGGCCAACGTCCTGACTTTC
.,TRBJ2-1,14,TRBV6-5,.,CASSGTPLGNEQFF,TGTGCCAGCAGCGGAACTCCACTAGGAAATGAGCAGTTCTTC
TRBD1,TRBJ1-5,14,TRBV7-9,.,CASSLAGGGQPQHF,TGTGCCAGCAGCTTAGCAGGGGGCGGTCAGCCCCAGCATTTT
.,TRBJ1-2,12,TRBV4-2,.,CASSQDPSGYTF,TGTGCCAGCAGCCAAGATCCCTCCGGCTACACCTTC
.,TRBJ1-4,13,TRBV28,.,CASSFRENEKLFF,TGTGCCAGCAGTTTCCGGGAAAATGAAAAACTGTTTTTT
.,TRBJ2-1,16,TRBV13,.,CASSFIGGYTYNEQFF,TGTGCCAGCAGCTTTATCGGGGGATATACGTACAATGAGCAGTTCTTC
TRBD1,TRBJ1-1,14,TRBV5-6,few,CASSLGQGFTEAFF,TGTGCCAGCAGCTTAGGACAGGGTTTCACTGAAGCTTTCTTT
.,TRBJ1-1,12,TRBV28,.,CASRPGDTEAFF,TGTGCCAGCAGACCAGGGGACACTGAAGCTTTCTTT
.,TRBJ1-1,13,TRBV29-1,.,CSVGAALNTEAFF,TGCAGCGTTGGGGCAGCCTTGAACACTGAAGCTTTCTTT
.,TRBJ1-3,14,TRBV28,.,CASSSPGSGNTIYF,TGTGCCAGCAGTTCGCCCGGGTCGGGAAACACCATATATTTT
.,TRBJ2-7,13,TRBV5-6,.,CASSFLSGYEQYF,TGTGCCAGCAGCTTTCTCTCGGGGTACGAGCAGTACTTC
TRBD1,TRBJ1-3,16,TRBV6-5,.,CASSYSATGVGNTIYF,TGTGCCAGCAGTTATTCTGCGACAGGGGTCGGAAACACCATATATTTT